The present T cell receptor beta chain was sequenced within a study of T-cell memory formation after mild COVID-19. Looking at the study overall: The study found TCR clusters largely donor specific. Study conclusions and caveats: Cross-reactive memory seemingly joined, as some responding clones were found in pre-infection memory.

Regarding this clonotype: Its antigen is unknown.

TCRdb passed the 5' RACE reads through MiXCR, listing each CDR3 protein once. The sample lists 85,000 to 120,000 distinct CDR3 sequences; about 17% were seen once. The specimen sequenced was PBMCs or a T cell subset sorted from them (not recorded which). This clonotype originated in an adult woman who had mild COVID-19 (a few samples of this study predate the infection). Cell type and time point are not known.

The DNA of the CDR3 is TGTGCCACCAGTGATCCAGGGGTCGAGCAGTTCTTC. The encoded protein is CATSDPGVEQFF. J is TRBJ2-1 and V is TRBV24-1; D may be TRBD1 (6 bases). CDR1 KGHDR and CDR2 SFDVKD come from the germline V gene. Between the trimmed V and J ends, which lost 3 bases and 10 bases, there was a span of 9 bases. The CDR3 contains 12 residues.